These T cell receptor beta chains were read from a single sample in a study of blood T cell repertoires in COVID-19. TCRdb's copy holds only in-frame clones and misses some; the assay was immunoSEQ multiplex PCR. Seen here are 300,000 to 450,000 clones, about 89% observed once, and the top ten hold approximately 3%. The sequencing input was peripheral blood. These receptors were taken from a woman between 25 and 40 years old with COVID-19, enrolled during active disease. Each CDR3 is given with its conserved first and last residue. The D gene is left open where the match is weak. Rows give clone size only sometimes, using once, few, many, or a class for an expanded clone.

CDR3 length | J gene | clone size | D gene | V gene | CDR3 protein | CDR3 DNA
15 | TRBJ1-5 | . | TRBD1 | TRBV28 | CASNPTGLSNQPQHF | TGTGCCAGCAATCCGACAGGGCTCAGCAATCAGCCCCAGCATTTT
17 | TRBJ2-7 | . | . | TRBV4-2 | CASSQALTEESSYEQYF | TGTGCCAGCAGCCAAGCTCTGACGGAGGAATCGTCCTACGAGCAGTACTTC
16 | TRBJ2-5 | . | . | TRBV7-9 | CASSLERGWGGETQYF | TGTGCCAGCAGTTTAGAAAGGGGCTGGGGCGGAGAGACCCAGTACTTC
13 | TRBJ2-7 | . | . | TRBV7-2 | CASSSRIYYEQYF | TGTGCCAGCAGCTCCAGGATCTACTACGAGCAGTACTTC
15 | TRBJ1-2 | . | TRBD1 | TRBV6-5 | CASSRGQGSVYGYTF | TGTGCCAGCAGCAGAGGACAGGGAAGTGTCTATGGCTACACCTTC
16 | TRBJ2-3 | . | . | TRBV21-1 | CASSKGDRDVTDTQYF | TGTGCCAGCAGCAAAGGGGACAGGGATGTCACAGATACGCAGTATTTT
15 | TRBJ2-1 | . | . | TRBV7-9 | CASRLSAESYNEQFF | TGTGCCAGCCGCTTAAGTGCGGAGTCATACAATGAGCAGTTCTTC
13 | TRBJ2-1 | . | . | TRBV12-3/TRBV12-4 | CASSLSPGREQFF | TGTGCCAGCAGCTTGTCCCCGGGGAGGGAGCAGTTCTTC
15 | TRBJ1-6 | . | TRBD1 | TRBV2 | CASSDRDRVGSPLHF | TGTGCCAGCAGTGACAGGGACAGGGTGGGTTCACCCCTCCACTTT
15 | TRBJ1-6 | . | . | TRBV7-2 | CASSLAGPENSPLHF | TGTGCCAGCAGCTTAGCGGGTCCGGAGAATTCACCCCTCCACTTT
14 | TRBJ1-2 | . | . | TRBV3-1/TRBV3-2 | CASSQDTGRYGYTF | TGTGCCAGCAGCCAAGACACAGGGCGGTATGGCTACACCTTC
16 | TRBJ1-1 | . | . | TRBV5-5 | CASSFTPGHSVTEAFF | TGTGCCAGCAGTTTTACTCCGGGACACTCAGTAACTGAAGCTTTCTTT
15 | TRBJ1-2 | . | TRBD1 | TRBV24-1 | CATSDGTGPLYGYTF | TGTGCCACCAGTGACGGGACAGGGCCCCTCTATGGCTACACCTTC
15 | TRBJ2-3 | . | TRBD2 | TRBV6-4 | CASSVGLAETDTQYF | TGTGCCAGCAGTGTGGGACTAGCGGAAACAGATACGCAGTATTTT
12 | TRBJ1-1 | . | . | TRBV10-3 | CAISEAGTMAFF | TGTGCCATCAGTGAGGCCGGGACAATGGCTTTCTTT
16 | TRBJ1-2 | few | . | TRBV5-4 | CASSLGYRESNYGYTF | TGTGCCAGCAGCTTGGGTTACAGGGAAAGTAACTATGGCTACACCTTC
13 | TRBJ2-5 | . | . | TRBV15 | CATSRDQQETQYF | TGTGCCACCAGCAGAGATCAACAAGAGACCCAGTACTTC
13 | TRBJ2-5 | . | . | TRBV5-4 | CASSLDFKETQYF | TGTGCCAGCAGCTTGGACTTTAAAGAGACCCAGTACTTC
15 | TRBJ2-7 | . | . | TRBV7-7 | CASSPHPDSHYEQYF | TGTGCTAGCAGCCCCCACCCCGACAGTCACTACGAGCAGTACTTC
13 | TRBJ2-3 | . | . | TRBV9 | CASSVTRSDTQYF | TGTGCCAGCAGCGTAACCCGGTCCGATACGCAGTATTTT
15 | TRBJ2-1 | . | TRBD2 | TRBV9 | CASSVYEAGGKEQFF | TGTGCCAGCAGCGTCTACGAGGCGGGAGGAAAGGAGCAGTTCTTC
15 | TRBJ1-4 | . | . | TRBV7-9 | CASSLAVIGNEKLFF | TGTGCCAGCAGCTTAGCGGTTATCGGTAATGAAAAACTGTTTTTT
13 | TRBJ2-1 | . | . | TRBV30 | CAWSGASFLWQFF | TGTGCCTGGAGTGGGGCCTCCTTCCTGTGGCAGTTCTTC
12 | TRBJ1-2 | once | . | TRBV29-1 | CSVVEGSHGYTF | TGCAGCGTTGTTGAAGGGAGCCATGGCTACACCTTC
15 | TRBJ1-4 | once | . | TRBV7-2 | CASSLVGKANEKLFF | TGTGCCAGCAGCTTAGTGGGCAAAGCTAATGAAAAACTGTTTTTT
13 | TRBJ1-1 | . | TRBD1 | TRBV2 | CASRETGHTEAFF | TGTGCCAGCAGGGAGACAGGGCACACTGAAGCTTTCTTT
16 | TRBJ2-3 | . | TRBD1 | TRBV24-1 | CATSDPTGARSDTQYF | TGTGCCACCAGTGACCCGACAGGGGCCAGATCAGATACGCAGTATTTT
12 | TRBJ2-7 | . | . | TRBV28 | CASSQRTYEQYF | TGTGCCAGCAGTCAGCGCACCTACGAGCAGTACTTC
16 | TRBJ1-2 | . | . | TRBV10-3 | CAISESEGAGGYGYTF | TGTGCCATCAGTGAGTCCGAGGGCGCCGGGGGGTATGGCTACACCTTC
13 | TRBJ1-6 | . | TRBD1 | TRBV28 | CASRDRTNSPLHF | TGTGCCAGCAGGGACAGGACTAATTCACCCCTCCACTTT
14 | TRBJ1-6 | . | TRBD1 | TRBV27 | CASTWTGGNSPLHF | TGTGCCAGCACCTGGACAGGGGGCAACTCACCCCTCCACTTT
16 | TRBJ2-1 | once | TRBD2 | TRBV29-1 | CSVAGSGLDHYNEQFF | TGCAGCGTTGCCGGTTCGGGACTAGATCACTACAATGAGCAGTTCTTC
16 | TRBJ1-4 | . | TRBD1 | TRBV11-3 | CASSRTDRRLNEKLFF | TGTGCCAGCAGCCGTACGGACAGGCGACTAAATGAAAAACTGTTTTTT
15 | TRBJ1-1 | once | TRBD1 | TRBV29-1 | CSTRQGGQVNTEAFF | TGCAGCACCCGACAGGGGGGGCAAGTGAACACTGAAGCTTTCTTT
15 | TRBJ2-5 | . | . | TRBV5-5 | CASSPGPAVQETQYF | TGTGCCAGCAGCCCCGGTCCAGCGGTCCAAGAGACCCAGTACTTC
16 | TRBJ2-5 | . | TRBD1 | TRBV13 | CASSAIRTGRLETQYF | TGTGCCAGCAGCGCAATTCGGACAGGGCGATTGGAGACCCAGTACTTC
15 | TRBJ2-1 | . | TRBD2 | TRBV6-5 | CASAFLAGARDEQFF | TGTGCCAGCGCCTTCCTAGCGGGAGCTCGCGATGAGCAGTTCTTC
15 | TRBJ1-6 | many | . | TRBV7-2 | CASTNGGVGNSPLHF | TGTGCCAGCACAAATGGGGGCGTCGGTAATTCACCCCTCCACTTT
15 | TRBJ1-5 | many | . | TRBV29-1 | CSVTTGFLGNQPQHF | TGCAGCGTTACAACAGGGTTTTTGGGCAATCAGCCCCAGCATTTT
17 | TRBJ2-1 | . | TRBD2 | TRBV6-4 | CASSEQTGTSGKNEQFF | TGTGCCAGCAGTGAACAAACCGGGACTAGCGGGAAAAATGAGCAGTTCTTC
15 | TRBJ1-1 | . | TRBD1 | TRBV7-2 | CASSFHGTGGTEAFF | TGTGCCAGCAGCTTCCACGGGACAGGGGGCACTGAAGCTTTCTTT
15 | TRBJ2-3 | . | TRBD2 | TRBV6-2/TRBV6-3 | CASSYREGRADTQYF | TGTGCCAGCAGTTACCGGGAGGGCAGGGCAGATACGCAGTATTTT
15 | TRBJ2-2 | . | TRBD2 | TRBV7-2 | CASTGTSGMTGELFF | TGTGCCAGCACCGGGACTAGCGGAATGACCGGGGAGCTGTTTTTT
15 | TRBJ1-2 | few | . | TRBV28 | CASSRGGVGNYGYTF | TGTGCCAGCAGCCGGGGGGGCGTAGGTAACTATGGCTACACCTTC
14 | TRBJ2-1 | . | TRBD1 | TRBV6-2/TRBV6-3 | CASSYRTGWDEQFF | TGTGCCAGCAGTTACCGGACAGGGTGGGATGAGCAGTTCTTC
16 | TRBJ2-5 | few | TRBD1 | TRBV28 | CASRGSRGQGEETQYF | TGTGCCAGCAGGGGCAGCCGTGGGCAGGGGGAAGAGACCCAGTACTTC
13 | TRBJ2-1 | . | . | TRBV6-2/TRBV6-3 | CASSYAGTNEQFF | TGTGCCAGCAGTTACGCGGGAACAAATGAGCAGTTCTTC
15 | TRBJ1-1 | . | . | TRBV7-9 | CASSLQGRANTEAFF | TGTGCCAGCAGCTTACAGGGCAGGGCGAACACTGAAGCTTTCTTT
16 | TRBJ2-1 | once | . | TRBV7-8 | CASSLGYPSSYNEQFF | TGTGCCAGCAGCTTAGGGTACCCGAGCTCCTACAATGAGCAGTTCTTC
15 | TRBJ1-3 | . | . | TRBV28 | CASSRRQSSGNTIYF | TGTGCCAGCAGTCGGAGACAGAGCTCTGGAAACACCATATATTTT
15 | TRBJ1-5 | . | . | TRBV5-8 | CASRPRGVLDQPQHF | TGTGCCAGCAGGCCTCGGGGGGTCTTGGATCAGCCCCAGCATTTT
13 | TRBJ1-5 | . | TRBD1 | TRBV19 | CASSGQGRQPQHF | TGTGCCAGTAGTGGACAGGGACGGCAGCCCCAGCATTTT
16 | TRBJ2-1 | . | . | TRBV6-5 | CASSYFVGGPDNEQFF | TGTGCCAGCAGTTACTTCGTCGGGGGGCCAGACAATGAGCAGTTCTTC
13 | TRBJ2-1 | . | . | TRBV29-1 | CSVRDKLYNEQFF | TGCAGCGTTAGGGACAAGCTATACAATGAGCAGTTCTTC
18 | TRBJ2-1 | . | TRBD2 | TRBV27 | CASSLLFEGASGMDEQFF | TGTGCCAGCAGTTTATTATTTGAGGGGGCTAGCGGGATGGATGAGCAGTTCTTC
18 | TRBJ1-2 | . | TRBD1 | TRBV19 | CASSRWGAGTGGDYGYTF | TGTGCCAGTAGTAGGTGGGGAGCCGGGACAGGAGGGGACTATGGCTACACCTTC
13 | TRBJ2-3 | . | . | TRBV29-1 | CSVEGDSTDTQYF | TGCAGCGTTGAAGGGGACTCCACAGATACGCAGTATTTT
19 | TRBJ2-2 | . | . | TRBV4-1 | CASSQDPDLAYEYTGELFF | TGCGCCAGCAGCCAAGATCCGGATCTAGCTTATGAGTACACCGGGGAGCTGTTTTTT